This TCR beta chain derives from a study of blood T cells in healthy people across ages. Looking at the study overall: When template switching was applied, about one barcoded beta molecule was captured per two T cells. Study findings and constraints: Shifts in expanded clonotypes may have been confounded by donor CMV status, which was unknown.

The use of a sample-barcoded 5' primer and a J-beta primer mix characterized a second PCR of 7 to 11 cycles. All samples gave at least 2.5 million CDR3-containing paired-end reads. MiXCR, applied by TCRdb to the 5' RACE reads, yields one record per CDR3 protein. This sample carries over 700,000 distinct CDR3 sequences, more than 20% of them seen once, and the ten largest clones take just under 9.5%. The germline gives CDR1 LGHNA, CDR2 YSLEER. Germline trimming cut 0 bases from V and 6 bases from J; bases unmatched to any gene: 9. The CDR3 covers 16 residues. Comment on this clonotype: Its cognate antigen is unknown.

These records were also assigned to another study, of T cells of mothers and their children. That report adds: Slightly, though not significantly, more overlap was seen in related than in unrelated mother-child pairs.

The origin of this receptor is a boy aged 5-17 years in good health. The chain couples TRBV4-3 to TRBJ1-2; TRBD1 matches at 8 bases. Sequencing used blood. In DNA form, the CDR3 reads TGCGCCAGCAGCCAAGAACGCGGCAGGGGGCGGGATGGCTACACCTTC. Amino acid sequence: CASSQERGRGRDGYTF.